This T cell receptor beta chain was obtained from a study of cytomegalovirus exposure and HLA in healthy donors. Across the study: There were tens of millions of unique TCRs (from HLA-typed donors) in an early data release. Findings and caveats of the study: Within the data, a cluster of highly shared sequence variants was likely a sequencing artifact. Near-uniform donor sequencing depth was presumed by presence/absence analyses.

Germline loops: CDR1 MNHEY, CDR2 SVGAGI. The CDR3 is 14 amino acids. V gave up 7 bases and J gave up 5 bases, with 17 bases separating them. Worth noting for this clone: Its antigen remains unknown.

In the PCR, 60 Vbeta and 13 Jbeta primers were used. In the original processing: Later, tens of millions of unique TCR beta chains were counted in an analysis, and 8.5 million to 13 million of them were shared. The repertoire was sequenced with immunoSEQ multiplex PCR; TCRdb's copy has only in-frame clones and lacks some. The D gene and trimming were derived from the DNA, and the V and J assignments and clone size from that table. The sample consists of around 140,000 clones, roughly 66% of them appearing once. The rearrangement links TRBV6-5 to TRBJ1-1; no firm D call. The sequencing sample was made of PBMCs. The TCR comes from a woman between 18 and 29 years old in good health and CMV-seronegative. In DNA, the CDR3 is TGTGCCAGCAACTCTTTATCGAGGGTAACTGAAGCTTTCTTT. This gives the protein CASNSLSRVTEAFF.